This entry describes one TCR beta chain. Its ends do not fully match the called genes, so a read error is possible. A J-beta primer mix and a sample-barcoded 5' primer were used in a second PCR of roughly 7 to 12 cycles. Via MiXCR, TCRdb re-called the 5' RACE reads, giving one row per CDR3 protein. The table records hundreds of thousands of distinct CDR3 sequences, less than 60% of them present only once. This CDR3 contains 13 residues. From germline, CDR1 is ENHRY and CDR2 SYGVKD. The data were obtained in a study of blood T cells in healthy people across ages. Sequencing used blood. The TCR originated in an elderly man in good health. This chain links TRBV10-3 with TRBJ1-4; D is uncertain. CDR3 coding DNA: TGTGCCATCATTGAGTCGGGGATATCTAAACTGTTTTTT. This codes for CAIIESGISKLFF.